The clone carrying this TCR beta chain is categorized as medium-sized. The source of the sample is a study of T cells after yellow fever vaccination. Study-wide results and limits: Most primary-vaccination clones recurred post-booster (roughly 96% CD4, more than 85% CD8). CD4 and CD8 compartments shared a small share of clonotypes, likely from convergent recombination.

UMIs were added to TCR cDNA along with a universal primer site when it was made by 5'RACE template switching. TCRdb independently ran MiXCR on the 5' RACE reads; one entry per CDR3 protein. The sample contains roughly 910 distinct CDR3 sequences, 9.3% of which appear only once. Per the germline V gene, CDR1 is SGHTA and CDR2 is FQGTGA. The CDR3 contains 19 residues. V was clipped by 5 bases and J by 7 bases; unmatched bases: 20. The sequenced sample was CD8+ T cells binding an NS4B(214-222) dextramer, sorted from PBMCs, obtained around 45 days after the first yellow fever vaccination. This receptor was identified in a man younger than 30 who received the YFV17D yellow fever vaccine. The chain links TRBV7-3 to TRBJ2-2; 9 bases match TRBD2. CDR3: CASSANPRGAGGGDGELFF. CDR3 nucleotide sequence: TGTGCCAGCAGCGCAAACCCCCGTGGAGCGGGGGGCGGGGACGGGGAGCTGTTTTTT.